This paragraph reports one TCR beta chain. Its antigen remains unknown. The length of the CDR3 is 13 residues. V lost 4 bases to trimming and J lost 7 bases, with 13 bases between them. Germline V gene lookup returns CDR1 MNHNS and CDR2 SASEGT. The sample is drawn from a study of T cells in Graves' hyperthyroidism and ophthalmopathy. The study's findings and limits: Most clonotypes expanded in the thyroid (above 0.001) were also present in blood. Through a model of 13 V-J features, ophthalmopathy was separated from stable hyperthyroidism. Ophthalmopathy, which appeared later, was predicted by the model a median about 5.9 months before onset.

RNA transcripts gave rise to amplified TCR beta CDR3 regions. Using the HTBI primer set, a first-round RT-PCR was run on the TCR CDR3. From the multiplex PCR reads, TCRdb called clonotypes with MiXCR, one entry per CDR3 protein. In the table there are around 540,000 distinct CDR3 sequences, roughly 50% of which are singletons. Hyperthyroidism, newly diagnosed and lasting under 2 months, affected patients aged 18 to 65. This chain connects TRBV6-1 to TRBJ1-1; D is unresolved. The receptor comes from a woman aged 18-29 years with Graves' hyperthyroidism. Sequencing input: peripheral blood or thyroid tissue (not recorded which). CDR3 DNA sequence: TGTGCCAGCAGTGGGAGGGCAGTTAATGAAGCTTTCTTT. Translating gives CASSGRAVNEAFF.